These 24 T cell receptor beta chains share one sample of origin, sequenced in a study of blood T cell repertoires in COVID-19. The method was immunoSEQ multiplex PCR; TCRdb's version includes in-frame clones alone and lacks a portion of them. This table holds 150,000 or so clones, almost 90% found once. The sequenced sample was peripheral blood. These receptors were collected from a human donor in a cohort sampled during active COVID-19.

V usage is TRBV19 and J usage is TRBJ2-3, with 9 positions matching TRBD2. This CDR3 comprises 14 residues. Unmatched junction bases numbered 0, after V lost 4 bases and J lost 1 base. The V gene's germline CDR1 is LNHDA and CDR2 SQIVND (reference sequence). CDR3 DNA: TGTGCCAGTAGTAGCGGGAGGGGCACAGATACGCAGTATTTT. The encoded protein is CASSSGRGTDTQYF.

The CDR3 protein is CASSLETNSREQYF. DNA for the CDR3: TGTGCCAGCAGCTTAGAAACCAACTCCAGGGAGCAGTACTTC. The J gene is TRBJ2-7, the V gene TRBV7-2; D remains unclear. The CDR3 extends over 14 amino acids. The germline V gene encodes CDR1 SGHTA and CDR2 FQGNSA. Trimming left V 1 base short and J 7 bases short, with 14 bases between.

The chain joins TRBV7-2 to TRBJ2-5, with 8 bases that match TRBD2. V was clipped by 4 bases and J by 5 bases; unmatched bases: 9. Germline CDR1 is SGHTA and CDR2 is FQGNSA. This CDR3 has 15 residues. CDR3 nucleotide sequence: TGTGCCAGCAGCTCCGGGGGGGCCCGGAGGGAGACCCAGTACTTC. It specifies CASSSGGARRETQYF.

The chain joins TRBV15 to TRBJ2-1; D not certain. V gave up 3 bases and J gave up 9 bases, with 9 bases separating them. The germline V gene encodes CDR1 LNHNV and CDR2 YYDKDF (reference sequence). CDR3 size: 12 residues. As DNA, the CDR3 is TGTGCCACCAGCAGGTCCCGGGTTGAGCAGTTCTTC. As protein: CATSRSRVEQFF. The full variable domain, completed using reference TRBV15 and TRBJ2-1, is DAMVIQNPRYQVTQFGKPVTLSCSQTLNHNVMYWYQQKSSQAPKLLFHYYDKDFNNEADTPDNFQSRRPNTSFCFLDIRSPGLGDTAMYLCATSRSRVEQFFGPGTRLTVL.

The rearrangement joins TRBV7-2 to TRBJ2-3; tentatively, D is TRBD2 (6 bases). Germline lookup yields CDR1 SGHTA and CDR2 FQGNSA. V was pared by 4 bases and J by 3 bases, with 17 bases between. The CDR3 is 16 residues long. In DNA form, the CDR3 reads TGTGCCAGCAGCTCCGATTGGGGACTGGGAACAGATACGCAGTATTTT. Translation: CASSSDWGLGTDTQYF.

V is TRBV18 and J is TRBJ2-3, with D uncertain. The V and J ends lost 2 bases and 0 bases respectively, with 9 bases between them. The V gene's germline CDR1 is KGHSH and CDR2 LQKENI. There are 15 residues in the CDR3. The CDR3 nucleotides are TGTGCCAGCTCACCATCTGCGCAAAGCACAGATACGCAGTATTTT. It encodes CASSPSAQSTDTQYF.

V gene TRBV9 combines with J gene TRBJ2-7; the D gene is possibly TRBD1 (7 bases). The CDR3 has 14 residues. Germline V gene lookup returns CDR1 SGDLS and CDR2 YYNGEE. V lost 4 bases and J lost 6, with 17 bases in between. The CDR3 DNA follows: TGTGCCAGCAGCTTAGGGGGGCAGGGGGGCGAGCAGTACTTC. Translated: CASSLGGQGGEQYF.

J is TRBJ2-3 and V is TRBV4-3; D gene unclear. CDR1 LGHNA and CDR2 YSLEER come from the germline V gene. Trimming pared 5 bases from V and 1 base from J, leaving 10 bases between. The CDR3 runs 14 residues. DNA for the CDR3: TGCGCCAGCAGCACCGGCGCGGGCACAGATACGCAGTATTTT. It is translated as CASSTGAGTDTQYF.

The rearrangement joins TRBV12-3 or TRBV12-4 to TRBJ2-7; 7 bases are a match to TRBD1. J lost 0 bases, V lost 5 bases, and 1 base had no gene match. This CDR3 has 13 amino acids. CDR3: CASSRDSSYEQYF. CDR3 DNA sequence: TGTGCCAGCAGTCGGGACAGCTCCTACGAGCAGTACTTC.

The J gene is TRBJ1-2, the V gene TRBV6-5, with a possible D match to TRBD1 (6 bases). In germline, CDR1 is MNHEY, CDR2 SVGAGI. V gave up 5 bases and J gave up 7 bases, with 8 bases separating them. The CDR3 is 11 amino acids. The CDR3 sequence: CASSTGSGYTF. In nucleotides, the CDR3 is TGTGCCAGCAGTACAGGGAGTGGCTACACCTTC.

The V and J genes are TRBV9 and TRBJ2-3; a weak D match, TRBD2 (6 bases). This CDR3 is 16 amino acids long. From germline, CDR1 is SGDLS and CDR2 YYNGEE. Trimming stripped 3 bases from V and 5 bases from J, with 19 bases between. CDR3 protein: CASSAWTIGGGDTQYF. DNA for the CDR3: TGTGCCAGCAGCGCTTGGACTATTGGGGGTGGAGATACGCAGTATTTT.

The chain recombines TRBV4-2 with TRBJ1-4; 10 bases map to TRBD1. CDR3 length: 15 residues. The trim removed 1 base at V and 8 bases at J, leaving 4 bases unmatched. Looked up from germline, CDR1 is LGHNA and CDR2 is YNFKEQ. CDR3 nucleotide sequence: TGTGCCAGCAGCCAAGCGGACAGGGGGGGCGAAAAACTGTTTTTT. Its translation is CASSQADRGGEKLFF.

The chain employs TRBV7-9 and TRBJ2-5; D unresolved. With 2 bases removed from V and 4 bases from J, the gap between germline ends came to 8 bases. The CDR3 length is 13 residues. Germline V gene lookup returns CDR1 SEHNR and CDR2 FQNEAQ (reference sequence). CDR3 nucleotides: TGTGCCAGCAGCTTAAACAGCCTAGAGACCCAGTACTTC. It is translated as CASSLNSLETQYF.

The chain joins TRBV5-1 to TRBJ2-1; tentatively, D is TRBD2 (6 bases). Germline CDR1 SGHRS, CDR2 YFSETQ. The CDR3 extends over 17 amino acids. V was pared by 1 base and J by 7 bases, with 21 bases between. CDR3 loop: CASSLPGTGGGTNEQFF. CDR3 bases: TGCGCCAGCAGCTTGCCAGGGACCGGGGGTGGAACTAATGAGCAGTTCTTC. Combining the CDR3 with reference TRBV5-1 and TRBJ2-1 gives the whole variable domain KAGVTQTPRYLIKTRGQQVTLSCSPISGHRSVSWYQQTPGQGLQFLFEYFSETQRNKGNFPGRFSGRQFSNSRSEMNVSTLELGDSALYLCASSLPGTGGGTNEQFFGPGTRLTVL.

J is TRBJ1-2 and V is TRBV15, with 10 bases matching TRBD1. Germline trimming cut 5 bases from V and 7 bases from J; bases unmatched to any gene: 13. Germline lookup yields CDR1 LNHNV and CDR2 YYDKDF (reference sequence). This CDR3 is 16 amino acids long. The CDR3 DNA follows: TGTGCCACCAGCTTTGGGTGGGGGACAGGGGTGTCTGGCTACACCTTC. It yields the protein CATSFGWGTGVSGYTF. Full variable domain (outside the CDR3, taken from reference TRBV15 and TRBJ1-2): DAMVIQNPRYQVTQFGKPVTLSCSQTLNHNVMYWYQQKSSQAPKLLFHYYDKDFNNEADTPDNFQSRRPNTSFCFLDIRSPGLGDTAMYLCATSFGWGTGVSGYTFGSGTRLTVV.

The CDR3 DNA sequence: TGTGCCAGCAGCAGCGGGACTAGCGGTAACGAGCAGTACTTC. Protein product: CASSSGTSGNEQYF. V usage is TRBV11-2 and J usage is TRBJ2-7, with TRBD2 matching over 11 bases. The germline V gene encodes CDR1 SGHAT and CDR2 FQNNGV. With V trimmed by 5 bases and J by 5 bases, 5 bases remained unmatched. The CDR3 extends over 14 amino acids. The full variable domain, its missing parts supplied by reference TRBV11-2 and TRBJ2-7, is EAGVAQSPRYKIIEKRQSVAFWCNPISGHATLYWYQQILGQGPKLLIQFQNNGVVDDSQLPKDRFSAERLKGVDSTLKIQPAKLEDSAVYLCASSSGTSGNEQYFGPGTRLTVT.

This clone was observed a single time. The rearrangement joins TRBV10-3 to TRBJ2-7; 7 nucleotides match TRBD2. The junction had 2 bases not matched to a gene; V was cut back by 6 bases and J by 3 bases. The CDR3 runs 12 residues. Per germline, CDR1 ENHRY and CDR2 SYGVKD. In nucleotides, the CDR3 is TGTGCCATCAGGACGGGAGGCTACGAGCAGTACTTC. It codes for CAIRTGGYEQYF.

The chain uses TRBV6-6 and TRBJ2-7; tentatively, D is TRBD1 (6 bases). The germline CDR1 and CDR2 sequences are MNHNY and SVGAGI (reference sequence). The CDR3 has 14 residues. Trimming cost V 10 bases and J 0 bases, with 16 bases left between them. DNA for the CDR3: TGTGCCACCGCCTTTCTAGGGGGCTCCTACGAGCAGTACTTC. Its protein is CATAFLGGSYEQYF.

The rearrangement uses TRBV9 and TRBJ2-5, with TRBD1 matching over 7 bases. Germline V gene sequence: CDR1 SGDLS, CDR2 YYNGEE. V dropped 4 bases and J dropped 2; count of bases not matched to a gene: 11. This CDR3 is 16 amino acids long. DNA for the CDR3: TGTGCCAGCAGCCCCCCCCCTGGGACAGAACAAGAGACCCAGTACTTC. Translating it yields CASSPPPGTEQETQYF.

The gene calls are TRBV7-3 and TRBJ2-5; 9 bases fit TRBD2. Per germline, CDR1 SGHTA and CDR2 FQGTGA. Germline trimming cut 4 bases from V and 3 bases from J; bases unmatched to any gene: 9. The CDR3 contains 16 residues. The DNA of the CDR3 is TGTGCCAGCAGCTCCTCGGGTAGCGGGGGAAAAGAGACCCAGTACTTC. This codes for CASSSSGSGGKETQYF.

The chain has TRBV28 and TRBJ2-1, with 7 bases matching TRBD2. This CDR3 comprises 13 residues. V was clipped by 9 bases and J by 4 bases; unmatched bases: 6. Germline CDR1 is MDHEN and CDR2 is SYDVKM. CDR3 DNA sequence: TGTGCCAGTCTAGCGGAATCTTACAATGAGCAGTTCTTC. Translated: CASLAESYNEQFF.

This chain uses TRBV13 with TRBJ1-1, with unresolved D. Trimming cost V 4 bases and J 6 bases, with 15 bases left between them. The CDR3 covers 14 residues. In germline, CDR1 is PRHDT, CDR2 FYEKMQ (reference sequence). In nucleotides, the CDR3 is TGTGCCAGCAGCTATGGAGGGCGAAACGCTGAAGCTTTCTTT. As protein: CASSYGGRNAEAFF. The variable domain in full, completed from reference TRBV13 and TRBJ1-1, reads AAGVIQSPRHLIKEKRETATLKCYPIPRHDTVYWYQQGPGQDPQFLISFYEKMQSDKGSIPDRFSAQQFSDYHSELNMSSLELGDSALYFCASSYGGRNAEAFFGQGTRLTVV.

The chain uses TRBV9 and TRBJ1-2, with D possibly matching TRBD1 (6 bases). CDR3 length: 16 residues. Germline V gene lookup returns CDR1 SGDLS and CDR2 YYNGEE. Trimming removed 0 bases from V and 8 bases from J, with 20 bases in between. The CDR3 region is CASSVAGAGDPAGYTF. CDR3 bases: TGTGCCAGCAGCGTAGCTGGGGCAGGGGATCCGGCGGGCTACACCTTC.

This clone was seen only once. V gene TRBV28 combines with J gene TRBJ2-3; D is possibly TRBD1 (5 bases). Trimming left V 5 bases short and J 0 bases short, with 12 bases between. The germline V gene encodes CDR1 MDHEN and CDR2 SYDVKM. The CDR3 runs to 15 residues. Here the CDR3 reads CASSQQGTSTDTQYF. In nucleotides, the CDR3 is TGTGCCAGCAGTCAGCAGGGTACTAGCACAGATACGCAGTATTTT. The variable domain in full, with the rest retrieved from reference TRBV28 and TRBJ2-3, is DVKVTQSSRYLVKRTGEKVFLECVQDMDHENMFWYRQDPGLGLRLIYFSYDVKMKEKGDIPEGYSVSREKKERFSLILESASTNQTSMYLCASSQQGTSTDTQYFGPGTRLTVL.